What follows are 20 T cell receptor beta chains derived from one specimen sequenced in a study of blood T cell repertoires in COVID-19. TCRdb's copy holds only in-frame clones and misses some; the assay was immunoSEQ multiplex PCR. The table records hundreds of thousands of clones, roughly nine tenths of them present only once. Material for sequencing was PBMCs or T cells enriched from blood (not recorded which). The source of these receptors is a woman under 30 with acute COVID-19.

V and J are TRBV19 and TRBJ1-5, with 11 bases that match TRBD1. Germline V gives CDR1 LNHDA, CDR2 SQIVND (reference sequence). J gave up 6 bases and V 3 bases, and 4 bases lay outside the gene matches. This CDR3 has 15 amino acids. CDR3 coding DNA: TGTGCCAGTAGTATCGGACAGGGGGCTGTTCAGCCCCAGCATTTT. Its translation: CASSIGQGAVQPQHF.

This chain uses TRBV20-1 with TRBJ2-3, with TRBD2 matching 13 bases. The CDR3 contains 15 residues. After removal of 5 bases from V and 4 bases from J, the junction contained 6 bases not matched to a gene. Germline V gene data show CDR1 as DFQATT and CDR2 as SNEGSKA (reference sequence). The CDR3 reads CSARGLAGESDTQYF. The DNA of the CDR3 is TGCAGTGCTCGTGGACTAGCGGGAGAATCAGATACGCAGTATTTT.

The chain combines TRBV28 with TRBJ2-1; perhaps TRBD2 as D (5 bases). The CDR3 spans 15 residues. Germline V CDR1 and CDR2: MDHEN, SYDVKM. V gave up 3 bases and J gave up 1 base, with 10 bases separating them. CDR3 residues: CASSFWERSYNEQFF. In nucleotides, the CDR3 is TGTGCCAGCAGTTTCTGGGAGAGGTCCTACAATGAGCAGTTCTTC.

This clone has only one observation. This sequence joins TRBV7-6 and TRBJ1-3, with 10 bases matching TRBD1. With 1 base clipped from V and 7 bases from J, the junction kept 10 bases outside the gene matches. Germline CDR1 reads SGHVS; CDR2 reads FNYEAQ. This CDR3 is 17 amino acids long. The CDR3 here is CASSLEGTGEPANTIYF. The CDR3 bases are TGTGCCAGCAGCTTAGAGGGGACAGGGGAGCCAGCGAACACCATATATTTT.

The chain is built from TRBV9 and TRBJ2-1; D perhaps matches TRBD2 (6 bases). CDR3 size: 15 residues. V was shortened by 3 bases and J by 2 bases, with 12 bases between the two germline ends. Germline lookup yields CDR1 SGDLS and CDR2 YYNGEE. This chain's CDR3 is CASSDLSGTYNEQFF. DNA of the CDR3: TGTGCCAGCAGCGATCTTAGCGGAACCTACAATGAGCAGTTCTTC. Looking up the rest from reference TRBV9 and TRBJ2-1 gives the full variable domain: DSGVTQTPKHLITATGQRVTLRCSPRSGDLSVYWYQQSLDQGLQFLIQYYNGEERAKGNILERFSAQQFPDLHSELNLSSLELGDSALYFCASSDLSGTYNEQFFGPGTRLTVL.

The chain links TRBV18 to TRBJ1-4; possible D gene TRBD1, 5 bases. V was cut by 3 bases and J by 4 bases, with 9 bases left in between. The CDR3 is 14 amino acids. CDR1 KGHSH and CDR2 LQKENI come from the germline V gene. The CDR3 reads CASSPREGNEKLFF. CDR3 nucleotides: TGTGCCAGCTCACCCAGGGAGGGTAATGAAAAACTGTTTTTT.

This clone was recorded a few times. The gene calls are TRBV7-2 and TRBJ2-3; a possible D gene is TRBD2 (6 bases). The CDR3 totals 13 residues. The germline CDR1 and CDR2 sequences are SGHTA and FQGNSA. Trimming left V 0 bases short and J 6 bases short, with 7 bases between. The CDR3 here is CASSLAAGDTQYF. The CDR3, as DNA: TGTGCCAGCAGCTTAGCGGCGGGGGATACGCAGTATTTT.

The V gene is TRBV7-9, the J gene TRBJ2-7, with TRBD2 matching 14 bases. This CDR3 is built from 17 residues. Germline lookup yields CDR1 SEHNR and CDR2 FQNEAQ (reference sequence). With 7 bases clipped from V and 3 bases from J, the junction kept 11 bases outside the gene matches. The CDR3 sequence: CASNGGLAGVGVYEQYF. The CDR3 bases are TGTGCCAGCAATGGGGGACTAGCGGGAGTTGGTGTCTACGAGCAGTACTTC. Filled out from reference TRBV7-9 and TRBJ2-7, the complete variable domain reads DTGVSQNPRHKITKRGQNVTFRCDPISEHNRLYWYRQTLGQGPEFLTYFQNEAQLEKSRLLSDRFSAERPKGSFSTLEIQRTEQGDSAMYLCASNGGLAGVGVYEQYFGPGTRLTVT.

The V and J genes are TRBV11-2 and TRBJ1-1; 8 bases match TRBD1. The CDR3 length is 16 residues. The V and J ends lost 4 bases and 4 bases, in that order; junction bases with no gene match: 11. Germline CDR1 is SGHAT and CDR2 is FQNNGV. DNA of the CDR3: TGTGCCAGCAGCTATGGACAGGGTAATGTTGTCACTGAAGCTTTCTTT. It encodes CASSYGQGNVVTEAFF.

This rearrangement joins TRBV19 to TRBJ1-5; a weak D match, TRBD1 (6 bases). CDR1 LNHDA and CDR2 SQIVND come from the germline V gene (reference sequence). The length of the CDR3 is 14 residues. The germline V and J ends were trimmed by 4 bases and 2 bases, with 9 bases remaining between them. CDR3 in amino acids: CASSTSGGNQPQHF. In DNA, the CDR3 is TGTGCCAGTAGTACATCAGGGGGCAATCAGCCCCAGCATTTT.

This chain uses TRBV5-4 with TRBJ2-3; a weak D match, TRBD2 (5 bases). Trimming left V 0 bases short and J 4 bases short, with 12 bases between. Germline CDR1 is SGHNT and CDR2 is YYREEE (reference sequence). The CDR3 has 15 amino acids. In DNA, the CDR3 is TGTGCCAGCAGCTTGGCCGGCGGGCGGGCAGATACGCAGTATTTT. Protein: CASSLAGGRADTQYF.

This chain uses TRBV30 with TRBJ2-1; D is perhaps TRBD2 (5 bases). The CDR3 totals 14 residues. From germline, CDR1 is GTSNPN and CDR2 SVGIG (reference sequence). V was trimmed by 0 bases and J by 8 bases, leaving 14 bases between them. Here the CDR3 DNA reads TGTGCCTGGAGTGTACTTTACCCCGGGGATGAGCAGTTCTTC. Translated: CAWSVLYPGDEQFF. The entire variable domain, with the rest obtained from reference TRBV30 and TRBJ2-1, is as follows: SQTIHQWPATLVQPVGSPLSLECTVEGTSNPNLYWYRQAAGRGLQLLFYSVGIGQISSEVPQNLSASRPQDRQFILSSKKLLLSDSGFYLCAWSVLYPGDEQFFGPGTRLTVL.

This clone was picked up a small number of times. The CDR3 region is CASGKTGKGGNTIYF. The DNA of the CDR3 is TGTGCCAGCGGTAAGACAGGGAAAGGTGGAAACACCATATATTTT. The V and J genes are TRBV6-5 and TRBJ1-3, with TRBD1 identical over 7 bases. V was clipped by 8 bases and J by 3 bases; unmatched bases: 10. The CDR3 extends over 15 amino acids. Per germline, CDR1 MNHEY and CDR2 SVGAGI.

The sample holds a few counts of this clone. CDR3 DNA: TGTGCCAGCAGCCATATGAGCCGGGACAGTGGAAACACCATATATTTT. Amino acids: CASSHMSRDSGNTIYF. V gene TRBV3-1 (or the pseudogene TRBV3-2) combines with J gene TRBJ1-3; 7 bases are shared with TRBD1. Germline CDR1 and CDR2: LGHDT and YNNKEL (reference sequence). The CDR3 sequence is 16 residues long. Germline trimming cut 3 bases from V and 3 bases from J; bases unmatched to any gene: 8.

The chain combines TRBV28 with TRBJ2-1; 8 bases agree with TRBD2. CDR1 and CDR2 (germline): MDHEN, SYDVKM. This CDR3 is 17 amino acids long. The ends lost 1 base at V and 2 bases at J; junction bases unmatched: 7. DNA of the CDR3: TGTGCCAGCAGTTTATCCGGGACTAGAAAGGCCTACAATGAGCAGTTCTTC. Translation gives CASSLSGTRKAYNEQFF. The whole variable domain, remainder taken from reference TRBV28 and TRBJ2-1, is DVKVTQSSRYLVKRTGEKVFLECVQDMDHENMFWYRQDPGLGLRLIYFSYDVKMKEKGDIPEGYSVSREKKERFSLILESASTNQTSMYLCASSLSGTRKAYNEQFFGPGTRLTVL.

This clone appeared once. The chain recombines TRBV6-5 with TRBJ1-3, with TRBD1 matching over 7 bases. CDR3 size: 15 residues. V gave up 2 bases and J gave up 3 bases; unmatched junction bases: 4. CDR1 MNHEY and CDR2 SVGAGI come from the germline V gene. In nucleotides, the CDR3 is TGTGCCAGCAGTTACGACAGGGCTGGTGGAAACACCATATATTTT. Translating it yields CASSYDRAGGNTIYF.

The gene calls are TRBV9 and TRBJ2-2; 13 bases agree with TRBD2. Trimming took 4 bases from V and 6 from J; bases not matched to a gene: 6. Germline V CDR1 and CDR2: SGDLS, YYNGEE. The CDR3 contains 16 residues. The CDR3 loop is CASSRTSGRAAGELFF. The CDR3 DNA sequence: TGTGCCAGCAGCCGTACTAGCGGGAGGGCCGCCGGGGAGCTGTTTTTT. The full variable domain, rest sourced from reference TRBV9 and TRBJ2-2, is DSGVTQTPKHLITATGQRVTLRCSPRSGDLSVYWYQQSLDQGLQFLIQYYNGEERAKGNILERFSAQQFPDLHSELNLSSLELGDSALYFCASSRTSGRAAGELFFGEGSRLTVL.

In this sample, this clone turned up a few times. This chain joins TRBV29-1 and TRBJ1-2; the D is unclear. The CDR3 runs to 12 residues. V lost 7 bases to trimming and J lost 2 bases, with 11 bases between them. Germline loops: CDR1 SQVTM, CDR2 ANQGSEA. This CDR3 reads CSDLDLNYGYTF. The DNA for the CDR3 is TGCAGCGACCTCGACTTAAACTATGGCTACACCTTC.

The chain recombines TRBV30 with TRBJ2-5; 12 nucleotides agree with TRBD2. With V trimmed by 4 bases and J by 2 bases, 11 bases remained unmatched. Looked up from germline, CDR1 is GTSNPN and CDR2 is SVGIG (reference sequence). The CDR3 consists of 17 residues. This CDR3 reads CAWTQGTSGQIQETQYF. The CDR3 nucleotides are TGTGCCTGGACCCAGGGGACTAGCGGGCAAATACAAGAGACCCAGTACTTC.

A single count supports this clone. The J gene is TRBJ2-7, the V gene TRBV20-1, with D perhaps TRBD1 (6 bases). V was pared by 6 bases and J by 5 bases, with 11 bases between. There are 11 residues in the CDR3. CDR1 and CDR2 from the germline V gene are DFQATT and SNEGSKA (reference sequence). CDR3 amino acids: CSAIRGDEQYF. CDR3 sequence (DNA): TGCAGTGCCATCAGGGGTGACGAGCAGTACTTC.